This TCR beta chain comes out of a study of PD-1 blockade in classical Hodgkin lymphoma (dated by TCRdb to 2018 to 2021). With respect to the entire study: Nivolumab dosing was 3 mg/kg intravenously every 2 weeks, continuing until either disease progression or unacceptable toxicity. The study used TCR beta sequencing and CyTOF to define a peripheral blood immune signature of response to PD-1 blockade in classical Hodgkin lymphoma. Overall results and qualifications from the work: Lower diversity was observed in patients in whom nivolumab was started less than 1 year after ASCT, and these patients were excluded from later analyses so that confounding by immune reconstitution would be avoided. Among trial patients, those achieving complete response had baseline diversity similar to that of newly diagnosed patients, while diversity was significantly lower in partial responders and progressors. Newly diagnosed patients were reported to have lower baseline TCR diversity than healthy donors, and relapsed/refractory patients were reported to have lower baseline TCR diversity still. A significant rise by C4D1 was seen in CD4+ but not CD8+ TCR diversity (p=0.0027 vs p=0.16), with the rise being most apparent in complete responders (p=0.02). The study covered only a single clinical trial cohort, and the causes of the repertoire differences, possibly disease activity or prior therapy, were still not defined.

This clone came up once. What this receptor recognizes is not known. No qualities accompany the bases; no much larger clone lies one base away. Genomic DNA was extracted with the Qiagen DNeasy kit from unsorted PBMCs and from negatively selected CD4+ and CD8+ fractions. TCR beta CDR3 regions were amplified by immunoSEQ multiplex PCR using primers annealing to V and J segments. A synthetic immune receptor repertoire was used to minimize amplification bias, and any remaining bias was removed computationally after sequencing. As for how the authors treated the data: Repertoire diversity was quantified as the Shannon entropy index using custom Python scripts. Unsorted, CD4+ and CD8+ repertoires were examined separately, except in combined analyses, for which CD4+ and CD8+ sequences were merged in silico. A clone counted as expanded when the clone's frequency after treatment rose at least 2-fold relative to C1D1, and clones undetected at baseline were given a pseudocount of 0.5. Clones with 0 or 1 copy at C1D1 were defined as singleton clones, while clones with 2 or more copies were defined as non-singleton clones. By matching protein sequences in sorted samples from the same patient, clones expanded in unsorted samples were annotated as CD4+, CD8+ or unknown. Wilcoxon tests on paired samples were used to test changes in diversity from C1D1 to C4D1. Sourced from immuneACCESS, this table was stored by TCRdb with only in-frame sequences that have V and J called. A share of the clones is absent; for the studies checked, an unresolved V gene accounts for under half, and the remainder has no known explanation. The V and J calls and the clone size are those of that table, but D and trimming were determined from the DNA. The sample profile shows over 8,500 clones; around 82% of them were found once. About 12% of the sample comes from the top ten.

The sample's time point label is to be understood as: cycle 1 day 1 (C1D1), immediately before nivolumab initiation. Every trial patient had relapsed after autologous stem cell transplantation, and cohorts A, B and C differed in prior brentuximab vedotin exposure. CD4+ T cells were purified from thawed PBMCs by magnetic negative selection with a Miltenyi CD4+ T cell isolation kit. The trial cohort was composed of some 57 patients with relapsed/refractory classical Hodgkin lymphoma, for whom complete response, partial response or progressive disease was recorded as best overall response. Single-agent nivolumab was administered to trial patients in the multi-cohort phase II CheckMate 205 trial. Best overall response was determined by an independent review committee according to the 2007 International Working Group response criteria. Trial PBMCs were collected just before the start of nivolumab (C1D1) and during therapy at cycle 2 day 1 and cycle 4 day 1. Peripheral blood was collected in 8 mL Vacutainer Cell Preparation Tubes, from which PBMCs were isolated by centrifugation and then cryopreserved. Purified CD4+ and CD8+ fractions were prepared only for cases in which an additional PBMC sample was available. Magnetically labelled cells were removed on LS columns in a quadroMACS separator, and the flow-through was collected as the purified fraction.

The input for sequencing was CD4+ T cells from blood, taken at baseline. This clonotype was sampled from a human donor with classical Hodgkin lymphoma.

The DNA is as follows: TGTGCCAGCAAATCTAGCGGGAGAGTCTACGAGCAGTACTTC. Its protein is CASKSSGRVYEQYF. Here the chain combines TRBV6-1 and TRBJ2-7, with 10 bases matching TRBD2. For CDR1 and CDR2, the germline V gene lists MNHNS and SASEGT. V is cut back by 7 bases and J by 3 bases, with 6 bases in the junction unmatched. Reading from cysteine to phenylalanine, the CDR3 counts 14 amino acids. Just the 42-base CDR3 DNA is kept, in frame starting at base 1.